The 23 T cell receptor beta chains in this list originate from one sample, sequenced in a study of blood T cell repertoires in COVID-19. TCRdb keeps only in-frame clones here, not all; method: immunoSEQ multiplex PCR. The sample has 400,000 to 450,000 clones; around 91% are singletons. Sequencing used PBMCs or T cells enriched from blood (not recorded which). These receptors were taken from a man aged 25-45 years who had recovered from COVID-19.

This chain joins TRBV7-9 and TRBJ1-6; 9 positions match TRBD1. Germline V gene data show CDR1 as SEHNR and CDR2 as FQNEAQ (reference sequence). V dropped 6 bases and J dropped 9; count of bases not matched to a gene: 12. The CDR3 is 16 amino acids. CDR3 nucleotide sequence: TGTGCCAGCAGGCCCGGGACAGGGATTAACAGTTCACCCCTCCACTTT. This gives the protein CASRPGTGINSSPLHF. Full variable domain (remainder filled in from reference TRBV7-9 and TRBJ1-6): DTGVSQNPRHKITKRGQNVTFRCDPISEHNRLYWYRQTLGQGPEFLTYFQNEAQLEKSRLLSDRFSAERPKGSFSTLEIQRTEQGDSAMYLCASRPGTGINSSPLHFGNGTRLTVT.

This chain joins TRBV12-3 or TRBV12-4 and TRBJ1-1; TRBD1 is a possible D gene (6 bases). The V gene lost 6 bases and the J gene lost 9 bases, with 11 bases spanning the gap. The length of the CDR3 is 11 residues. CDR3: CASSPGQQAFF. In DNA form, the CDR3 reads TGTGCCAGCAGCCCCGGACAGCAAGCTTTCTTT.

The rearrangement links TRBV9 to TRBJ2-3; D is possibly TRBD1 (6 bases). V was trimmed by 0 bases and J by 0 bases, leaving 11 bases between them. The CDR3 length is 16 residues. Germline loops: CDR1 SGDLS, CDR2 YYNGEE. CDR3 region: CASSVDRDTSTDTQYF. CDR3 DNA sequence: TGTGCCAGCAGCGTAGATCGGGACACTAGCACAGATACGCAGTATTTT.

The gene calls are TRBV3-1 (or the pseudogene TRBV3-2) and TRBJ1-1; 7 nucleotides match TRBD1. The CDR3 is 13 amino acids. CDR1 LGHDT and CDR2 YNNKEL come from the germline V gene (reference sequence). Germline trimming cut 4 bases from V and 7 bases from J; bases unmatched to any gene: 6. CDR3 residues: CASSRRQGVEAFF. CDR3 coding DNA: TGTGCCAGCAGCCGACGGCAGGGGGTTGAAGCTTTCTTT.

This rearrangement joins TRBV7-9 to TRBJ1-4, with no clear D. Trimming took off 4 bases at V and 10 bases at J, with 13 bases between the two ends. CDR1 is SEHNR, CDR2 FQNEAQ, per germline (reference sequence). The length of the CDR3 is 13 residues. The CDR3 nucleotides are TGTGCCAGCAGCTCCGGCGGGCGTGGAAAACTGTTTTTT. Translation: CASSSGGRGKLFF.

V gene TRBV28 combines with J gene TRBJ1-2; 7 bases line up with TRBD1. The CDR3 has 14 residues. V was pared by 4 bases and J by 11 bases, with 13 bases of the junction left unmatched. The V gene's germline CDR1 is MDHEN and CDR2 SYDVKM. The CDR3 DNA reads as TGTGCCAGCAGTTACTCCGGGACAGCGGCTATTTACACCTTC. Its translation: CASSYSGTAAIYTF.

The rearrangement links TRBV6-4 to TRBJ1-5; D is possibly TRBD1 (6 bases). The length of the CDR3 is 16 residues. Germline CDR1 is MRHNA and CDR2 is SNTAGT. With 0 bases removed from V and 4 bases from J, the gap between germline ends came to 13 bases. The chain's CDR3 is CASSDSRTALNQPQHF. The CDR3 region has the DNA TGTGCCAGCAGTGACTCGCGGACAGCCCTAAATCAGCCCCAGCATTTT.

This rearrangement joins TRBV28 to TRBJ1-2; D uncertain. The CDR3 is 12 amino acids. Germline V gene data show CDR1 as MDHEN and CDR2 as SYDVKM. V lost 6 bases and J lost 6, with 11 bases in between. CDR3 sequence: CASSLTGDGYTF. CDR3 DNA: TGTGCCAGCAGCCTTACGGGAGATGGCTACACCTTC.

The chain carries TRBV29-1 and TRBJ1-1, with D maybe TRBD1 (5 bases). In germline, CDR1 is SQVTM, CDR2 ANQGSEA. Trimming stripped 7 bases from V and 1 base from J, with 7 bases between. This CDR3 has 11 residues. CDR3: CSADRNTEAFF. In nucleotides, the CDR3 is TGCAGCGCTGACAGGAACACTGAAGCTTTCTTT. Together with reference TRBV29-1 and TRBJ1-1, the CDR3 gives the full variable domain: SAVISQKPSRDICQRGTSLTIQCQVDSQVTMMFWYRQQPGQSLTLIATANQGSEATYESGFVIDKFPISRPNLTFSTLTVSNMSPEDSSIYLCSADRNTEAFFGQGTRLTVV.

This rearrangement joins TRBV11-2 to TRBJ1-4; D possibly corresponds to TRBD1 (6 bases). The ends were cut back, 2 bases at V and 5 bases at J, with 12 bases in the middle. This CDR3 is built from 15 residues. Germline CDR1 and CDR2: SGHAT and FQNNGV. This chain's CDR3 is CASSLQAGTNEKLFF. DNA for the CDR3: TGTGCCAGCAGCTTACAAGCAGGGACAAATGAAAAACTGTTTTTT.

The V and J genes are TRBV19 and TRBJ1-2; a possible D gene is TRBD1 (6 bases). The V gene lost 3 bases and the J gene lost 0 bases, with 11 bases spanning the gap. The CDR3 runs 15 residues. In germline, CDR1 is LNHDA, CDR2 SQIVND (reference sequence). The CDR3 spells CASSMGHSANYGYTF. Here the CDR3 DNA reads TGTGCCAGTAGTATGGGACACTCAGCTAACTATGGCTACACCTTC. Filled out from reference TRBV19 and TRBJ1-2, the complete variable domain reads DGGITQSPKYLFRKEGQNVTLSCEQNLNHDAMYWYRQDPGQGLRLIYYSQIVNDFQKGDIAEGYSVSREKKESFPLTVTSAQKNPTAFYLCASSMGHSANYGYTFGSGTRLTVV.

The rearrangement joins TRBV18 to TRBJ2-7; TRBD1 is a possible D gene (5 bases). Trimming shortened V by 5 bases and J by 1 base, and 12 bases separated the two germline ends. The CDR3 length is 14 residues. CDR1 and CDR2 (germline): KGHSH, LQKENI. Here the CDR3 reads CASSKQAGSYEQYF. CDR3 bases: TGTGCCAGCTCAAAACAGGCAGGGTCCTACGAGCAGTACTTC.

The CDR3 sequence is CASSSERPLSSYNSPLHF. CDR3 nucleotide sequence: TGTGCCAGCAGCTCGGAGCGGCCCTTGAGCTCCTATAATTCACCCCTCCACTTT. V is TRBV7-8 and J is TRBJ1-6, with unresolved D. The V end lost 4 bases, the J end lost 0 bases, and 16 bases lay between the germline ends. Germline V CDR1 and CDR2: SGHVS, FQNEAQ. The CDR3 is made up of 18 amino acids.

This chain links TRBV19 with TRBJ2-5; 7 bases line up with TRBD1. Germline V gene lookup returns CDR1 LNHDA and CDR2 SQIVND (reference sequence). Trimming removed 7 bases from V and 0 bases from J; junction bases left unmatched: 8. The CDR3 is 15 residues long. CDR3 loop: CASTYLGTDQETQYF. CDR3 DNA: TGTGCCAGTACTTATCTCGGGACAGACCAAGAGACCCAGTACTTC.

J is TRBJ1-5 and V is TRBV15, with TRBD1 identical over 10 bases. The length of the CDR3 is 15 residues. Germline CDR1 LNHNV, CDR2 YYDKDF (reference sequence). After removal of 5 bases from V and 5 bases from J, the junction contained 6 bases not matched to a gene. Here the CDR3 DNA reads TGTGCCACCAGCTACTTTGGACAGGGGGATCAGCCCCAGCATTTT. It specifies CATSYFGQGDQPQHF.

This clone was seen just once. V is TRBV25-1 and J is TRBJ2-2; 7 bases align to TRBD2. V was pared by 4 bases and J by 6 bases, with 17 bases of the junction left unmatched. Germline values: CDR1 MGHDK, CDR2 SYGVNS. This CDR3 contains 18 residues. The CDR3 reads CASSAHPRSGKVPGELFF. In nucleotides, the CDR3 is TGTGCCAGCAGTGCCCACCCTCGAAGCGGGAAGGTCCCCGGGGAGCTGTTTTTT. The full variable domain, its missing parts supplied by reference TRBV25-1 and TRBJ2-2, is EADIYQTPRYLVIGTGKKITLECSQTMGHDKMYWYQQDPGMELHLIHYSYGVNSTEKGDLSSESTVSRIRTEHFPLTLESARPSHTSQYLCASSAHPRSGKVPGELFFGEGSRLTVL.

CDR3 loop: CASSSPGGGGWGNTEAFF. DNA of the CDR3: TGTGCCAGCAGCTCTCCGGGGGGCGGCGGATGGGGAAACACTGAAGCTTTCTTT. The chain carries TRBV7-8 and TRBJ1-1; D perhaps matches TRBD1 (6 bases). Germline assignment: CDR1 SGHVS and CDR2 FQNEAQ. V was cut by 4 bases and J by 2 bases, with 23 bases left in between. This CDR3 has 18 residues.

This clone was seen only a few times. This sequence joins TRBV7-9 and TRBJ2-3, with D unresolved. From germline, CDR1 is SEHNR and CDR2 FQNEAQ (reference sequence). The CDR3 loop spans 15 amino acids. The V gene lost 0 bases and the J gene lost 3 bases, with 10 bases spanning the gap. CDR3 protein: CASSLARPPTDTQYF. The CDR3 region has the DNA TGTGCCAGCAGCTTAGCGCGGCCTCCAACAGATACGCAGTATTTT.

V usage is TRBV12-5 and J usage is TRBJ1-1; D is uncertain. Trimming stripped 0 bases from V and 1 base from J, with 6 bases between. Germline CDR1 LGHNT, CDR2 FRNRAP. The CDR3 is 14 amino acids. CDR3 region: CASGLVRSNTEAFF. The CDR3 DNA reads as TGTGCTAGTGGTTTGGTCCGGTCGAACACTGAAGCTTTCTTT.

This CDR3 reads CSVGGLAGAFYNEQFF. CDR3 coding DNA: TGCAGCGTGGGGGGACTAGCGGGAGCCTTCTACAATGAGCAGTTCTTC. The chain has TRBV29-1 and TRBJ2-1, with TRBD2 identical over 14 bases. Germline loops: CDR1 SQVTM, CDR2 ANQGSEA. The V and J ends lost 6 bases and 3 bases, in that order; junction bases with no gene match: 7. The CDR3 runs to 16 residues.

The gene calls are TRBV4-1 and TRBJ2-3; possible D gene TRBD1, 6 bases. Germline V CDR1 and CDR2: MGHRA, YSYEKL. The CDR3 extends over 17 amino acids. V lost 3 bases to trimming and J lost 0 bases, with 16 bases between them. CDR3 amino acids: CASSQGRDTSSTDTQYF. The CDR3 DNA reads as TGCGCCAGCAGCCAGGGCCGGGACACGTCTAGCACAGATACGCAGTATTTT.

The J gene is TRBJ1-1, the V gene TRBV25-1; 7 bases are shared with TRBD1. J was trimmed by 12 bases and V by 6 bases; bases with no gene match: 10. Germline V CDR1 and CDR2: MGHDK, SYGVNS. The CDR3 loop spans 12 amino acids. CDR3 sequence: CASSPGQIKTFF. The DNA for the CDR3 is TGTGCCAGCAGCCCGGGACAGATAAAGACTTTCTTT.

The V gene is TRBV30, the J gene TRBJ2-1; tentative D call: TRBD2 (5 bases). Germline-derived CDR1 and CDR2 are GTSNPN and SVGIG (reference sequence). The CDR3 consists of 17 residues. V lost 1 base to trimming and J lost 1 base, with 17 bases between them. CDR3 loop: CAWSAEAAALSYNEQFF. The DNA of the CDR3 is TGTGCCTGGAGTGCGGAGGCCGCAGCTCTATCCTACAATGAGCAGTTCTTC. Drawing the rest from reference TRBV30 and TRBJ2-1, the complete variable domain is SQTIHQWPATLVQPVGSPLSLECTVEGTSNPNLYWYRQAAGRGLQLLFYSVGIGQISSEVPQNLSASRPQDRQFILSSKKLLLSDSGFYLCAWSAEAAALSYNEQFFGPGTRLTVL.